Below, 32 T cell receptor beta chains from the same sample are listed, as sequenced in a study of cytomegalovirus exposure and HLA in healthy donors. Profiled with immunoSEQ multiplex PCR; TCRdb holds only in-frame clones, not every one. Of approximately 160,000 clones listed, about 90% are singletons. The sample was PBMCs. The origin of the receptors is a woman aged 18-29 years in good health and CMV-seropositive.

V is TRBV4-2 and J is TRBJ2-1, with 7 nucleotides matching TRBD2. This CDR3 spans 17 amino acids. The germline V gene has CDR1 LGHNA and CDR2 YNFKEQ. Losses at the gene ends were 4 bases for V and 9 bases for J; bases not matched to a gene: 18. CDR3 region: CASSLLGSGIGSGEQFF. CDR3 coding DNA: TGTGCCAGCAGCCTCCTCGGGAGCGGGATCGGGTCGGGTGAGCAGTTCTTC.

The chain uses TRBV7-2 and TRBJ2-1; 12 nucleotides agree with TRBD2. Germline V gene data show CDR1 as SGHTA and CDR2 as FQGNSA. The CDR3 runs to 16 residues. V dropped 4 bases and J dropped 10; count of bases not matched to a gene: 11. CDR3 in amino acids: CASSSTSGRPWAEQFF. The CDR3 DNA reads TGTGCCAGCAGCTCAACTAGCGGGAGGCCCTGGGCGGAGCAGTTCTTC.

The chain links TRBV6-1 to TRBJ2-5, with a weak D call TRBD1 (6 bases). Trimming left V 6 bases short and J 1 base short, with 15 bases between. CDR3 length: 15 amino acids. The germline CDR1 and CDR2 sequences are MNHNS and SASEGT. The CDR3 loop is CASRDSPILQETQYF. CDR3 DNA sequence: TGTGCCAGCAGGGACAGCCCTATCCTCCAAGAGACCCAGTACTTC.

The chain couples TRBV30 to TRBJ1-1; D is unclear. Trimming left V 1 base short and J 0 bases short, with 3 bases between. The CDR3 runs 12 residues. Germline values: CDR1 GTSNPN, CDR2 SVGIG (reference sequence). CDR3 DNA: TGTGCCTGGAGTGCTTTGAACACTGAAGCTTTCTTT. Translating gives CAWSALNTEAFF. Full variable domain (missing parts from reference TRBV30 and TRBJ1-1): SQTIHQWPATLVQPVGSPLSLECTVEGTSNPNLYWYRQAAGRGLQLLFYSVGIGQISSEVPQNLSASRPQDRQFILSSKKLLLSDSGFYLCAWSALNTEAFFGQGTRLTVV.

The chain is built from TRBV27 and TRBJ2-1; TRBD1 matches 10 bases. With V trimmed by 5 bases and J by 5 bases, 12 bases remained unmatched. The germline CDR1 and CDR2 sequences are MNHEY and SMNVEV (reference sequence). The CDR3 covers 17 residues. The DNA of the CDR3 is TGTGCCAGCAGTAACGGACAGGGGGATTCGCTTGACAATGAGCAGTTCTTC. Protein sequence: CASSNGQGDSLDNEQFF.

The rearrangement links TRBV27 to TRBJ1-5; 7 nucleotides agree with TRBD1. V trimming: 6 bases; J trimming: 6 bases; junction bases outside the gene matches: 11. Per germline, CDR1 MNHEY and CDR2 SMNVEV (reference sequence). CDR3 size: 15 residues. CDR3 region: CASRARDSWAQPQHF. The CDR3 DNA sequence: TGTGCCAGCAGAGCGCGGGACAGTTGGGCTCAGCCCCAGCATTTT.

The chain joins TRBV27 to TRBJ1-6; TRBD1 matches at 9 bases. The V gene's germline CDR1 is MNHEY and CDR2 SMNVEV (reference sequence). CDR3 length: 16 residues. Unmatched junction bases numbered 9, after V lost 6 bases and J lost 6 bases. The CDR3 DNA sequence: TGTGCCAGCAGCTCTTTACAGGGGGCCATTAATTCACCCCTCCACTTT. This encodes CASSSLQGAINSPLHF.

This clone showed up just once. V usage is TRBV4-2 and J usage is TRBJ1-3; 8 bases agree with TRBD1. CDR1 LGHNA and CDR2 YNFKEQ come from the germline V gene. The CDR3 loop spans 16 amino acids. The V segment lost 4 bases and the J segment 0 bases; nucleotides outside the gene matches: 5. In nucleotides, the CDR3 is TGTGCCAGCAGCCGCCGGACAGGGTCCTCTGGAAACACCATATATTTT. Protein: CASSRRTGSSGNTIYF.

V gene TRBV13 combines with J gene TRBJ2-1; tentatively, D is TRBD1 (7 bases). CDR1 PRHDT and CDR2 FYEKMQ come from the germline V gene (reference sequence). The length of the CDR3 is 19 residues. V dropped 2 bases and J dropped 0 bases, with 20 bases sitting between them. The CDR3, as DNA: TGTGCCAGCAGCTTACAGGGGGGCGGACAGGACCACTCCTACAATGAGCAGTTCTTC. Its protein is CASSLQGGGQDHSYNEQFF.

DNA of the CDR3: TGTGCCAGCAGTTACAGAACCTACGAGCAGTACTTC. This translates into CASSYRTYEQYF. The chain recombines TRBV28 with TRBJ2-7; D unclear. The germline CDR1 and CDR2 sequences are MDHEN and SYDVKM. Trimming took off 4 bases at V and 2 bases at J, with 6 bases between the two ends. The CDR3 covers 12 residues.

This chain links TRBV18 with TRBJ2-3; D is possibly TRBD2 (5 bases). This CDR3 has 15 residues. V lost 3 bases and J 2 bases, leaving 12 bases between the germline ends. Germline CDR1 is KGHSH and CDR2 is LQKENI. Here the CDR3 DNA reads TGTGCCAGCTCACCTTTGGACTCAATCACAGATACGCAGTATTTT. This codes for CASSPLDSITDTQYF.

V is TRBV2 and J is TRBJ1-2; 8 bases fit TRBD1. V was clipped by 5 bases and J by 8 bases; unmatched bases: 25. From germline, CDR1 is SNHLY and CDR2 FYNNEI. The CDR3 contains 19 residues. The CDR3 sequence: CASSHTQLQGAPDYDGYTF. In DNA form, the CDR3 reads TGTGCCAGCAGTCATACCCAGCTTCAGGGGGCCCCGGACTATGACGGCTACACCTTC.

The V gene is TRBV4-3, the J gene TRBJ2-3, with D tentatively TRBD2 (5 bases). Per the germline V gene, CDR1 is LGHNA and CDR2 is YSLEER. V lost 1 base and J 0 bases, leaving 17 bases between the germline ends. This CDR3 is 18 amino acids long. The CDR3 nucleotides are TGCGCCAGCAGCCAAGTAGAGTACGACTACCCTAGCACAGATACGCAGTATTTT. It translates to CASSQVEYDYPSTDTQYF.

The genes are TRBV6-5 and TRBJ1-2; 7 positions match TRBD1. Germline lookup yields CDR1 MNHEY and CDR2 SVGAGI. With 4 bases clipped from V and 2 bases from J, the junction kept 7 bases outside the gene matches. The length of the CDR3 is 15 residues. CDR3 in DNA: TGTGCCAGCAGTTCGACCGGGACAGTAAACTATGGCTACACCTTC. Its translation: CASSSTGTVNYGYTF.

In nucleotides, the CDR3 is TGTGCCAGCAGCTCAGGACGGAGTAACTATGGCTACACCTTC. Residues: CASSSGRSNYGYTF. The chain joins TRBV13 to TRBJ1-2, with D unresolved. Germline CDR1 PRHDT, CDR2 FYEKMQ (reference sequence). The CDR3 has 14 residues. Trimming left V 4 bases short and J 1 base short, with 10 bases between.

This CDR3 is CASSEIQGWGYTF. DNA of the CDR3: TGTGCCAGCAGTGAAATACAGGGGTGGGGCTACACCTTC. The rearrangement uses TRBV2 and TRBJ1-2; TRBD1 matches 7 bases. V dropped 2 bases and J dropped 8; count of bases not matched to a gene: 5. Per the germline V gene, CDR1 is SNHLY and CDR2 is FYNNEI. The CDR3 covers 13 residues.

This clone was detected once. The V call is TRBV15, the J call TRBJ1-5; no clear D. The CDR3 runs to 13 residues. V was pared by 2 bases and J by 7 bases, with 9 bases between. In germline, CDR1 is LNHNV, CDR2 YYDKDF (reference sequence). CDR3 DNA sequence: TGTGCCACCAGCAGACAGGTGACCCAGCCCCAGCATTTT. Translated: CATSRQVTQPQHF.

The V call is TRBV19, the J call TRBJ1-6, with D possibly TRBD1 on 6 matching bases. Trimming shortened V by 6 bases and J by 9 bases, and 18 bases separated the two germline ends. The CDR3 loop spans 15 amino acids. Looked up from germline, CDR1 is LNHDA and CDR2 is SQIVND (reference sequence). CDR3 coding DNA: TGTGCCAGTAGGAACGAGGGGGTAAAAGGTTCACCCCTCCACTTT. Translating it yields CASRNEGVKGSPLHF.

The gene calls are TRBV20-1 and TRBJ1-2; D is undetermined. The CDR3 is 11 residues long. Germline-derived CDR1 and CDR2 are DFQATT and SNEGSKA (reference sequence). Trimming removed 0 bases at V and 7 bases at J, with 6 bases between. In nucleotides, the CDR3 is TGCAGTGCTAGAGATTTCCGTGGCTACACCTTC. Amino acid sequence: CSARDFRGYTF.

This chain uses TRBV7-9 with TRBJ1-1; D unresolved. The CDR3 length is 15 residues. Between the trimmed V and J ends, which lost 5 bases and 11 bases, there was a span of 24 bases. The germline CDR1 and CDR2 sequences are SEHNR and FQNEAQ (reference sequence). The CDR3: CASSRGGSSGLTAFF. Written as DNA, the CDR3 is TGTGCCAGCAGCCGCGGAGGGTCCTCTGGATTGACGGCTTTCTTT.

The chain carries TRBV6-5 and TRBJ2-5; 10 positions match TRBD2. The CDR3 has 13 residues. Looked up from germline, CDR1 is MNHEY and CDR2 is SVGAGI. The J segment lost 4 bases and the V segment lost 8 bases, leaving 4 bases of the junction unmatched. The CDR3 DNA reads TGTGCCAGCCTAGCGGGAGTTGGAGAGACCCAGTACTTC. Translating it yields CASLAGVGETQYF.

Concerning this clone: Other DNA sequences in the sample encode the same CDR3. The J gene is TRBJ1-2, the V gene TRBV5-1; D remains unclear. Between the trimmed V and J ends, which lost 0 bases and 3 bases, there was a span of 9 bases. CDR1 and CDR2 (germline): SGHRS, YFSETQ. CDR3 size: 14 residues. The CDR3 spells CASSLVGGDYGYTF. CDR3 nucleotides: TGCGCCAGCAGCTTGGTAGGCGGGGACTATGGCTACACCTTC.

The chain uses TRBV2 and TRBJ2-1; 13 bases map to TRBD2. V was clipped by 6 bases and J by 0 bases; unmatched bases: 8. Looked up from germline, CDR1 is SNHLY and CDR2 is FYNNEI. The length of the CDR3 is 18 residues. The DNA of the CDR3 is TGTGCCAGCAGAGCGGGACTAGCGGGGTGGGGCTCCTACAATGAGCAGTTCTTC. This encodes CASRAGLAGWGSYNEQFF.

The CDR3 coding sequence is TGTGCCAGCAGCGTAGGAACTAGCGGGAGGGCCTACGAGCAGTACTTC. Translating it yields CASSVGTSGRAYEQYF. The chain combines TRBV7-2 with TRBJ2-7; 13 bases fit TRBD2. J lost 2 bases, V lost 5 bases, and 6 bases had no gene match. CDR3 length: 16 residues. Germline V gene data show CDR1 as SGHTA and CDR2 as FQGNSA.

This clone was seen only once. V is TRBV9 and J is TRBJ2-1; the D gene is possibly TRBD2 (5 bases). The V end was cut by 4 bases, the J end by 8 bases, with 19 bases between. CDR3 length: 15 amino acids. Germline assignment: CDR1 SGDLS and CDR2 YYNGEE. The CDR3 loop is CASSQGLELPYEQFF. DNA for the CDR3: TGTGCCAGCAGCCAAGGACTGGAACTACCCTATGAGCAGTTCTTC.

The V gene is TRBV15, the J gene TRBJ1-4, with TRBD1 matching over 7 bases. Germline CDR1 reads LNHNV; CDR2 reads YYDKDF (reference sequence). With 2 bases clipped from V and 2 bases from J, the junction kept 8 bases outside the gene matches. This CDR3 spans 17 amino acids. The CDR3 reads CATSRPKDRVTNEKLFF. DNA of the CDR3: TGTGCCACCAGCAGACCAAAAGACAGGGTGACTAATGAAAAACTGTTTTTT.

The rearrangement joins TRBV5-1 to TRBJ1-5; perhaps TRBD1 as D (6 bases). Per the germline V gene, CDR1 is SGHRS and CDR2 is YFSETQ. V lost 0 bases and J 4 bases, leaving 11 bases between the germline ends. This CDR3 is 15 amino acids long. The CDR3: CASSLDQGPNQPQHF. DNA of the CDR3: TGCGCCAGCAGCTTGGATCAGGGGCCAAATCAGCCCCAGCATTTT.

Points on this clone: The same CDR3 also results from other DNA sequences found in this sample. V is TRBV18 and J is TRBJ1-2; 9 bases are a match to TRBD1. J was trimmed by 8 bases and V by 3 bases; bases with no gene match: 4. This CDR3 is built from 13 residues. Germline CDR1 reads KGHSH; CDR2 reads LQKENI. CDR3 sequence reads: CASSPGQGGGYTF. In nucleotides, the CDR3 is TGTGCCAGCTCACCGGGACAGGGAGGAGGCTACACCTTC. Supplemented by reference TRBV18 and TRBJ1-2, the full variable domain reads NAGVMQNPRHLVRRRGQEARLRCSPMKGHSHVYWYRQLPEEGLKFMVYLQKENIIDESGMPKERFSAEFPKEGPSILRIQQVVRGDSAAYFCASSPGQGGGYTFGSGTRLTVV.

This rearrangement joins TRBV28 to TRBJ2-1, with D possibly being TRBD1 (5 bases). Trimming stripped 5 bases from V and 8 bases from J, with 13 bases between. From germline, CDR1 is MDHEN and CDR2 SYDVKM. CDR3 length: 13 amino acids. CDR3 DNA sequence: TGTGCCAGCAGTGAGCCGACAGTACATGAGCAGTTCTTC. It specifies CASSEPTVHEQFF. Looking up the rest from reference TRBV28 and TRBJ2-1 gives the full variable domain: DVKVTQSSRYLVKRTGEKVFLECVQDMDHENMFWYRQDPGLGLRLIYFSYDVKMKEKGDIPEGYSVSREKKERFSLILESASTNQTSMYLCASSEPTVHEQFFGPGTRLTVL.

V usage is TRBV28 and J usage is TRBJ2-1, with 7 bases fitting TRBD2. V shed 10 bases, J shed 2 bases, and the junction held 2 bases outside the gene matches. Germline CDR1 and CDR2: MDHEN and SYDVKM. The CDR3 length is 12 residues. CDR3 sequence: CAIGRAYNEQFF. CDR3 coding DNA: TGTGCCATTGGGAGGGCCTACAATGAGCAGTTCTTC.

V usage is TRBV11-2 and J usage is TRBJ2-7; 7 bases align to TRBD2. Germline V gene data show CDR1 as SGHAT and CDR2 as FQNNGV. This CDR3 is 15 amino acids long. Germline trimming cut 5 bases from V and 4 bases from J; bases unmatched to any gene: 11. The CDR3 nucleotides are TGTGCCAGCAGCCCAACCCTGGGGGGGAAGTACGAGCAGTACTTC. This gives the protein CASSPTLGGKYEQYF. The entire variable domain, with the rest obtained from reference TRBV11-2 and TRBJ2-7, is as follows: EAGVAQSPRYKIIEKRQSVAFWCNPISGHATLYWYQQILGQGPKLLIQFQNNGVVDDSQLPKDRFSAERLKGVDSTLKIQPAKLEDSAVYLCASSPTLGGKYEQYFGPGTRLTVT.

The J gene is TRBJ1-1, the V gene TRBV28; D might be TRBD1 (5 bases). Per the germline V gene, CDR1 is MDHEN and CDR2 is SYDVKM. V was cut by 5 bases and J by 7 bases, with 11 bases left in between. The CDR3 length is 12 residues. CDR3 DNA: TGTGCCAGCAGTCCAAAGACAGTTGAAGCTTTCTTT. Translating gives CASSPKTVEAFF.